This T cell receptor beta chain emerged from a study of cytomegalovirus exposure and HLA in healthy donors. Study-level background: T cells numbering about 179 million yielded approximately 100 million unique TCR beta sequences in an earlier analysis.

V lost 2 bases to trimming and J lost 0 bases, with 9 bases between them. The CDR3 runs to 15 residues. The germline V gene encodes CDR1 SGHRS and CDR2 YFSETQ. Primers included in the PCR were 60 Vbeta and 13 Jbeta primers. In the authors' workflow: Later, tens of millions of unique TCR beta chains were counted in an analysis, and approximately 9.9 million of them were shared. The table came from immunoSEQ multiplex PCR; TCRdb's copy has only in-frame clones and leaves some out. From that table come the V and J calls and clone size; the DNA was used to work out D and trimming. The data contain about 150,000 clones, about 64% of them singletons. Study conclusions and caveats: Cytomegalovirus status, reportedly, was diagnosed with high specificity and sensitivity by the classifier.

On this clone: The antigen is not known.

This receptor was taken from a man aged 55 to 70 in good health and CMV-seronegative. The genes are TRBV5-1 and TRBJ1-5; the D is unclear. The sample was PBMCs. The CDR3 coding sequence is TGCGCCAGCAGCTTAACAGCGGATAGCAATCAGCCCCAGCATTTT. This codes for CASSLTADSNQPQHF.